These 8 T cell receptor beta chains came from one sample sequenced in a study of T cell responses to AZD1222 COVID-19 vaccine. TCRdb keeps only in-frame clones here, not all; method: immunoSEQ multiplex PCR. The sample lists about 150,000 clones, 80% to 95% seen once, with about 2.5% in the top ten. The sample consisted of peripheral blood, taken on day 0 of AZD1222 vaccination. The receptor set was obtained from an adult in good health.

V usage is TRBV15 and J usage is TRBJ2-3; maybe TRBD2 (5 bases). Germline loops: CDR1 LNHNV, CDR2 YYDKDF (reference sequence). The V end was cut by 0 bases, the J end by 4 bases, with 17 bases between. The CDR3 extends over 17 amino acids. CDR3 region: CATSRDQPGLFSDTQYF. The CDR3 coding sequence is TGTGCCACCAGCAGAGATCAGCCAGGACTTTTCTCAGATACGCAGTATTTT. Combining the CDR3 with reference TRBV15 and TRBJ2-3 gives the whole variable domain DAMVIQNPRYQVTQFGKPVTLSCSQTLNHNVMYWYQQKSSQAPKLLFHYYDKDFNNEADTPDNFQSRRPNTSFCFLDIRSPGLGDTAMYLCATSRDQPGLFSDTQYFGPGTRLTVL.

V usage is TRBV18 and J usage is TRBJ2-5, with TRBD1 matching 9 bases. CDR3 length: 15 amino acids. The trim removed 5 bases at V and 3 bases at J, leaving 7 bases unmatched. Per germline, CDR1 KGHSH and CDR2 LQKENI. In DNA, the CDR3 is TGTGCCAGCTCATACTCCGGGACAGGGAAAGAGACCCAGTACTTC. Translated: CASSYSGTGKETQYF. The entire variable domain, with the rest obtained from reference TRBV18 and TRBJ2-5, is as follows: NAGVMQNPRHLVRRRGQEARLRCSPMKGHSHVYWYRQLPEEGLKFMVYLQKENIIDESGMPKERFSAEFPKEGPSILRIQQVVRGDSAAYFCASSYSGTGKETQYFGPGTRLLVL.

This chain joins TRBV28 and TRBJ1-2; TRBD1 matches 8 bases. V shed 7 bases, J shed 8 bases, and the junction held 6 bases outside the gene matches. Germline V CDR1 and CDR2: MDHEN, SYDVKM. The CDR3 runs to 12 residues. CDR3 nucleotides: TGTGCCAGCAACCGACAGGGGAGCGGCTACACCTTC. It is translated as CASNRQGSGYTF.

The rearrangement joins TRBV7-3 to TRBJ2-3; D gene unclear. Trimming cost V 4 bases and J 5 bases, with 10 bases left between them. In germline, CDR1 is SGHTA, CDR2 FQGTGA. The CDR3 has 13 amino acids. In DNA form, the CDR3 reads TGTGCCAGCAGCTCGGACCCCGGAGATACGCAGTATTTT. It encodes CASSSDPGDTQYF. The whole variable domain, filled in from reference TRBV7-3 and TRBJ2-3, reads GAGVSQTPSNKVTEKGKYVELRCDPISGHTALYWYRQSLGQGPEFLIYFQGTGAADDSGLPNDRFFAVRPEGSVSTLKIQRTERGDSAVYLCASSSDPGDTQYFGPGTRLTVL.

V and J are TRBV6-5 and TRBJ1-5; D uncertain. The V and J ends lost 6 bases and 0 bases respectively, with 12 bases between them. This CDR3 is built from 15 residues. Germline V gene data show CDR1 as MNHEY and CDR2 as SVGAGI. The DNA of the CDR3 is TGTGCCAGCAGGACCCCTGACTATAGCAATCAGCCCCAGCATTTT. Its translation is CASRTPDYSNQPQHF.

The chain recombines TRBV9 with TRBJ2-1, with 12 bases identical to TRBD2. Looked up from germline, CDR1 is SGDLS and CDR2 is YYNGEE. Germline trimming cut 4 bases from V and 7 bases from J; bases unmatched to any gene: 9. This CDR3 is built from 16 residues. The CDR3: CASSPRASGGANEQFF. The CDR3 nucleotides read TGTGCCAGCAGCCCCCGGGCTAGCGGGGGGGCAAATGAGCAGTTCTTC.

The CDR3 loop reads CASSARGRGNSGEAFF. The CDR3 nucleotides read TGTGCCAGCAGCGCTCGAGGCAGGGGAAACTCAGGTGAAGCTTTCTTT. This sequence joins TRBV9 and TRBJ1-1, with D maybe TRBD1 (6 bases). Trimming shortened V by 3 bases and J by 7 bases, and 22 bases separated the two germline ends. The CDR3 is made up of 16 amino acids. Germline CDR1 is SGDLS and CDR2 is YYNGEE.

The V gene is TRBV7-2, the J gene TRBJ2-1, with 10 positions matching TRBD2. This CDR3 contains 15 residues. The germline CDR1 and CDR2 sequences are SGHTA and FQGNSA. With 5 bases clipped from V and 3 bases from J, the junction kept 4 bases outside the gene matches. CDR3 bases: TGTGCCAGCAGCCTTCGGACTAGCGGCTACAATGAGCAGTTCTTC. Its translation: CASSLRTSGYNEQFF.